The 9 T cell receptor beta chains presented below share a single source sample, sequenced in a study of blood T cell repertoires in COVID-19. Libraries were prepared by immunoSEQ multiplex PCR; TCRdb keeps only in-frame clonotypes and omits some of them. The sample lists 60,000 to 90,000 clones, roughly 87% occurring once. Sequencing was carried out using peripheral blood. The receptors derive from a woman of 80 years or more with active or convalescent COVID-19.

V is TRBV28 and J is TRBJ1-2; a possible D gene is TRBD1 (5 bases). CDR1 is MDHEN, CDR2 SYDVKM, per germline. The CDR3 consists of 15 residues. The ends were cut back, 8 bases at V and 6 bases at J, with 22 bases in the middle. CDR3 amino acids: CASGEGGARGDGYTF. CDR3 nucleotides: TGTGCCAGCGGGGAGGGAGGGGCAAGGGGTGATGGCTACACCTTC.

V usage is TRBV3-1 (or the pseudogene TRBV3-2) and J usage is TRBJ2-1, with 10 bases identical to TRBD2. Trimming cost V 5 bases and J 1 base; bases outside gene matches: 23. The CDR3 has 22 amino acids. CDR1 is LGHDT, CDR2 YNNKEL, per germline (reference sequence). CDR3 loop: CASSSPSWGASGGPLSYNEQFF. The CDR3 nucleotides are TGTGCCAGCAGCTCGCCATCGTGGGGGGCTAGCGGGGGCCCATTATCCTACAATGAGCAGTTCTTC.

J is TRBJ2-7 and V is TRBV5-8; weak D call: TRBD2 (6 bases). This CDR3 comprises 13 residues. Germline CDR1 reads SGHTS; CDR2 reads YDEGEE. Trimming took 2 bases from V and 3 from J, leaving 9 bases between them. This CDR3 reads CASSLRGIYEQYF. The CDR3 nucleotides are TGTGCCAGCAGCTTACGGGGGATCTACGAGCAGTACTTC.

In its sample, this clone was seen once. V is TRBV7-2 and J is TRBJ1-1, with 12 bases lining up with TRBD1. With V trimmed by 3 bases and J by 2 bases, 7 bases remained unmatched. The germline gives CDR1 SGHTA, CDR2 FQGNSA. The CDR3 is made up of 17 amino acids. The DNA of the CDR3 is TGTGCCAGCAGCTTGGTCGGGACAGGGGGCTATAACACTGAAGCTTTCTTT. This sequence encodes CASSLVGTGGYNTEAFF. The variable domain in full, with the rest retrieved from reference TRBV7-2 and TRBJ1-1, is GAGVSQSPSNKVTEKGKDVELRCDPISGHTALYWYRQSLGQGLEFLIYFQGNSAPDKSGLPSDRFSAERTGGSVSTLTIQRTQQEDSAVYLCASSLVGTGGYNTEAFFGQGTRLTVV.

The chain carries TRBV18 and TRBJ2-3; 9 bases map to TRBD2. Losses at the gene ends were 3 bases for V and 2 bases for J; bases not matched to a gene: 3. The germline V gene encodes CDR1 KGHSH and CDR2 LQKENI. CDR3 length: 15 amino acids. The CDR3 DNA sequence: TGTGCCAGCTCACCGACTAGCGGAGCCACAGATACGCAGTATTTT. The encoded protein is CASSPTSGATDTQYF.

This clone has just a few counts. V and J are TRBV4-1 and TRBJ2-5; D is uncertain. CDR1 MGHRA and CDR2 YSYEKL come from the germline V gene. Trimming removed 1 base from V and 1 base from J, with 13 bases in between. The CDR3 spans 16 residues. The CDR3 nucleotides are TGCGCCAGCAGCCAAGGGGTAGGCGGAATCCAAGAGACCCAGTACTTC. Amino acids: CASSQGVGGIQETQYF.

J is TRBJ2-3 and V is TRBV15; 8 bases map to TRBD2. V lost 0 bases to trimming and J lost 4 bases; unmatched junction nucleotides: 6. Looked up from germline, CDR1 is LNHNV and CDR2 is YYDKDF (reference sequence). This CDR3 comprises 16 residues. The CDR3 DNA reads TGTGCCACCAGCAGAGATACCGGGAGGGGGGCAGATACGCAGTATTTT. It encodes CATSRDTGRGADTQYF.

The chain carries TRBV7-2 and TRBJ2-7; D might be TRBD1 (5 bases). V dropped 4 bases and J dropped 2 bases, with 18 bases sitting between them. Germline CDR1 is SGHTA and CDR2 is FQGNSA. This CDR3 has 16 residues. The CDR3 protein is CASSSVTPRGPYEQYF. CDR3 bases: TGTGCCAGCAGCTCCGTGACCCCTAGGGGCCCCTACGAGCAGTACTTC. The full variable domain, in which reference TRBV7-2 and TRBJ2-7 provide the parts outside the CDR3, is GAGVSQSPSNKVTEKGKDVELRCDPISGHTALYWYRQSLGQGLEFLIYFQGNSAPDKSGLPSDRFSAERTGGSVSTLTIQRTQQEDSAVYLCASSSVTPRGPYEQYFGPGTRLTVT.

The table lists this clone with a count of one. V and J are TRBV6-5 and TRBJ1-1; D is uncertain. The CDR3 contains 14 residues. CDR1 MNHEY and CDR2 SVGAGI come from the germline V gene. V dropped 6 bases and J dropped 1 base, with 12 bases sitting between them. The CDR3 protein is CASRGGHSNTEAFF. The CDR3 nucleotides read TGTGCCAGCAGGGGCGGGCACTCGAACACTGAAGCTTTCTTT.